The subject of this entry is one T cell receptor (beta chain). The antigen is not known. One end of the junction does not line up with germline, which may come from a read error. The CDR3 extends over 13 amino acids. This sample is drawn from a study of CD8 T cells in Susac syndrome. Findings of the study overall: The study acknowledged a relatively small number of individuals in its TCR sequencing and HLA analysis.

From blood CD8+ and CD4+ T cells, the TCR beta chain was sequenced. TEMRA cells were FACS-enriched, while CD8+ and CD4+ T cells were negatively isolated. Random hexamers served to reverse transcribe about 0.5 to 1 ug RNA. TCRdb used MiXCR to reprocess the immunoSEQ multiplex PCR reads, holding one entry per CDR3 protein. Of about 210,000 distinct CDR3 sequences listed, 90% to 95% are singletons. This clonotype was obtained from a human donor in good health. The chain combines TRBV12-3 or TRBV12-4 with TRBJ2-5; D is uncertain. Sequenced: CD4+ T cells from PBMCs. The CDR3 spells CASSFNSQEAQYF. CDR3 bases: TGTGCCAGCAGTTTTAACAGTCAAGAGGCCCAGTACTTC.